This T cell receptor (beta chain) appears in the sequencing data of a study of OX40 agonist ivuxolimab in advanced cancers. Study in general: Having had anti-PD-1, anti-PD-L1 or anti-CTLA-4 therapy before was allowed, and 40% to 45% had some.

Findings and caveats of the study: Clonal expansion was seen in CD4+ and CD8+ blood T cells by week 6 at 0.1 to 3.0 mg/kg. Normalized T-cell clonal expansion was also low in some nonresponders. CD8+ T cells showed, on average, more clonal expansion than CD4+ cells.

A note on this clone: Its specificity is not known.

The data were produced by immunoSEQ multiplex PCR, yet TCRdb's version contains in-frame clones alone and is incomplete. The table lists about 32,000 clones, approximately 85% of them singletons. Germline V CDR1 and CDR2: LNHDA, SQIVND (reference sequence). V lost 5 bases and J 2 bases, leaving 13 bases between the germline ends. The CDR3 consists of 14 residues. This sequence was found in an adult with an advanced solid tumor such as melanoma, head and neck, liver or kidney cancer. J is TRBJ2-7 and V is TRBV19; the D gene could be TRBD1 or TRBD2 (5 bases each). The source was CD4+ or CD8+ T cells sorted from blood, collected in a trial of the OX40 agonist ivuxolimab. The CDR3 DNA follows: TGTGCCAGTAGTCCCCGGGACGGAACCTACGAGCAGTACTTC. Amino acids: CASSPRDGTYEQYF. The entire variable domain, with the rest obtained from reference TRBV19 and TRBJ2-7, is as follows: DGGITQSPKYLFRKEGQNVTLSCEQNLNHDAMYWYRQDPGQGLRLIYYSQIVNDFQKGDIAEGYSVSREKKESFPLTVTSAQKNPTAFYLCASSPRDGTYEQYFGPGTRLTVT.